This T cell receptor (beta chain) originates from a study of T cells in Graves' hyperthyroidism and ophthalmopathy. RNA transcripts yielded amplified TCR beta CDR3 regions. A set of HTBI primers served as the primers for a first-round RT-PCR of the TCR CDR3. TCRdb reprocessed the multiplex PCR reads via MiXCR and lists one record per CDR3 protein. The top ten hold roughly 44% of the sample, which has approximately 200,000 distinct CDR3 sequences, roughly 18% seen once. The junction had 3 bases not matched to a gene; V was cut back by 7 bases and J by 9 bases. CDR1 and CDR2 from the germline V gene are SNHLY and FYNNEI. CDR3 length equals 12 residues.

The origin of this receptor is a man aged 35 to 55 with Graves' hyperthyroidism. The chain joins TRBV2 to TRBJ1-6; 7 positions agree with TRBD1. Sequencing was carried out using blood. CDR3 protein: CASTTGVSPLHF. The CDR3 DNA follows: TGTGCCAGCACTACAGGGGTTTCACCCCTCCACTTT.